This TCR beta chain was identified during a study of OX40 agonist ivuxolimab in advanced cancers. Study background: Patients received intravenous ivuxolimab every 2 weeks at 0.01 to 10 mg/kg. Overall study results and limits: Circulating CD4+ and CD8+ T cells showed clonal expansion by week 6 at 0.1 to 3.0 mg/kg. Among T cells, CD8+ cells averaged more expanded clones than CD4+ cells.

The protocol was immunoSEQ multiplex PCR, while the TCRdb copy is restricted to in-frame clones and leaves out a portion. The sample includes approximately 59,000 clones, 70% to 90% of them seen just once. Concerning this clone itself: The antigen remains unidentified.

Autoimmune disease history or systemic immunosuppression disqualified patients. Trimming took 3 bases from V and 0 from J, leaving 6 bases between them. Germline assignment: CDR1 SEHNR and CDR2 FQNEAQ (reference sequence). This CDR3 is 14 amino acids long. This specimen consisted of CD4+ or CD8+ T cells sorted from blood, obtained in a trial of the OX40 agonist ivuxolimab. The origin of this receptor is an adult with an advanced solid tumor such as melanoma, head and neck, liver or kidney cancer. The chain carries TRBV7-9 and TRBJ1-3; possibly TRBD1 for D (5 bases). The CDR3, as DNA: TGTGCCAGCAGCTTGGACATCTCTGGAAACACCATATATTTT. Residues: CASSLDISGNTIYF.